One sample yielded the 25 T cell receptor beta chains listed below, sequenced in a study of cytomegalovirus exposure and HLA in healthy donors. Libraries were prepared by immunoSEQ multiplex PCR; TCRdb keeps only in-frame clonotypes and omits some of them. The sample consists of about 120,000 clones, roughly 88% of them appearing once. The sequencing sample was made of PBMCs. These receptors were taken from a man aged 18 to 29 in good health and CMV-seronegative.

The CDR3 loop is CASSSSLAGLDEQFF. The CDR3 nucleotides are TGCGCCAGCAGCTCATCACTAGCGGGATTGGATGAGCAGTTCTTC. The chain has TRBV5-1 and TRBJ2-1; TRBD2 matches 10 bases. With V trimmed by 3 bases and J by 8 bases, 8 bases remained unmatched. Germline V CDR1 and CDR2: SGHRS, YFSETQ. The CDR3 loop spans 15 amino acids.

This clone was recorded only once. V is TRBV4-2 and J is TRBJ2-7; 8 positions match TRBD1. The germline V gene encodes CDR1 LGHNA and CDR2 YNFKEQ. V lost 3 bases to trimming and J lost 3 bases; unmatched junction nucleotides: 10. There are 16 residues in the CDR3. CDR3 loop: CASSHAAGGFDYEQYF. The CDR3 DNA is TGTGCCAGCAGCCACGCGGCAGGGGGCTTTGACTACGAGCAGTACTTC.

The rearrangement joins TRBV18 to TRBJ2-7; TRBD2 matches 7 bases. This CDR3 contains 15 residues. Germline trimming cut 6 bases from V and 1 base from J; bases unmatched to any gene: 9. CDR1 KGHSH and CDR2 LQKENI come from the germline V gene. The CDR3 loop reads CASSTRGGSSYEQYF. For the CDR3, the DNA is TGTGCCAGCTCGACGCGTGGCGGGAGTTCCTACGAGCAGTACTTC.

The chain combines TRBV5-1 with TRBJ2-5, with a tentative D call TRBD1 (6 bases). V was shortened by 4 bases and J by 2 bases, with 21 bases between the two germline ends. The CDR3 runs to 17 residues. The germline CDR1 and CDR2 sequences are SGHRS and YFSETQ. The DNA for the CDR3 is TGCGCCAGCAGCCCAGGGACACAACCAGAAAGACAAGAGACCCAGTACTTC. It is translated as CASSPGTQPERQETQYF.

The gene calls are TRBV9 and TRBJ2-7; no clear D. Germline V gene lookup returns CDR1 SGDLS and CDR2 YYNGEE. This CDR3 is built from 15 residues. V lost 4 bases, J lost 2 bases, and 16 bases lay in between. The CDR3 reads CASSLNPTSTYEQYF. The CDR3 DNA follows: TGTGCCAGCAGCCTAAACCCCACCTCAACCTACGAGCAGTACTTC.

The chain is built from TRBV6-5 and TRBJ1-6; a weak D match, TRBD1 (6 bases). Germline-derived CDR1 and CDR2 are MNHEY and SVGAGI. V was clipped by 7 bases and J by 10 bases, with 20 bases between them. CDR3 length: 15 amino acids. The DNA of the CDR3 is TGTGCCAGCACCTACAGGGTTCCGTTAGACTCACCCCTCCACTTT. Translated, it gives CASTYRVPLDSPLHF.

The genes are TRBV5-4 and TRBJ2-1, with D possibly TRBD1 on 5 matching bases. With 1 base removed from V and 9 bases from J, the gap between germline ends came to 14 bases. The germline gives CDR1 SGHNT, CDR2 YYREEE (reference sequence). The CDR3 loop spans 14 amino acids. Written as DNA, the CDR3 is TGTGCCAGCAGCTTGAGCAGGGCGATTCGTGAGCAGTTCTTC. Residues: CASSLSRAIREQFF.

V usage is TRBV12-5 and J usage is TRBJ2-1; 7 bases map to TRBD2. The V gene end was trimmed by 1 base and the J gene end by 4 bases; junction bases not matched to a gene: 10. The CDR3 length is 17 residues. CDR1 is LGHNT and CDR2 is FRNRAP in the germline V gene. The CDR3 nucleotides read TGTGCTAGTGGTTTGGCACCGTCCGGTAGCGGGTACAATGAGCAGTTCTTC. Translated, it gives CASGLAPSGSGYNEQFF.

CDR3 in DNA: TGTGCCAGCAGCTTAGCCTCCAGCGGGGGGGCCGACAATGAGCAGTTCTTC. Amino acid sequence: CASSLASSGGADNEQFF. V gene TRBV7-2 combines with J gene TRBJ2-1, with 10 bases fitting TRBD2. V gave up 0 bases and J gave up 5 bases; unmatched junction bases: 7. The length of the CDR3 is 17 residues. The germline V gene has CDR1 SGHTA and CDR2 FQGNSA. The variable domain in full, completed from reference TRBV7-2 and TRBJ2-1, reads GAGVSQSPSNKVTEKGKDVELRCDPISGHTALYWYRQSLGQGLEFLIYFQGNSAPDKSGLPSDRFSAERTGGSVSTLTIQRTQQEDSAVYLCASSLASSGGADNEQFFGPGTRLTVL.

A single count supports this clone. This chain connects TRBV18 to TRBJ1-1; possibly TRBD1 for D (6 bases). The V gene's germline CDR1 is KGHSH and CDR2 LQKENI. The ends were cut back, 4 bases at V and 0 bases at J, with 9 bases in the middle. CDR3 length: 14 amino acids. CDR3 DNA: TGTGCCAGCTCACGACAGGAGATGAACACTGAAGCTTTCTTT. Translating it yields CASSRQEMNTEAFF. Full variable domain (outside the CDR3, taken from reference TRBV18 and TRBJ1-1): NAGVMQNPRHLVRRRGQEARLRCSPMKGHSHVYWYRQLPEEGLKFMVYLQKENIIDESGMPKERFSAEFPKEGPSILRIQQVVRGDSAAYFCASSRQEMNTEAFFGQGTRLTVV.

This chain joins TRBV14 and TRBJ2-7; a possible D gene is TRBD1 (6 bases). Looked up from germline, CDR1 is SGHDN and CDR2 is FVKESK. The CDR3 covers 16 residues. V was clipped by 2 bases and J by 3 bases, with 17 bases between them. CDR3 loop: CASSQISQGTSYEQYF. CDR3 coding DNA: TGTGCCAGCAGCCAAATATCACAGGGAACAAGCTACGAGCAGTACTTC. The full variable domain, with the rest looked up from reference TRBV14 and TRBJ2-7, is EAGVTQFPSHSVIEKGQTVTLRCDPISGHDNLYWYRRVMGKEIKFLLHFVKESKQDESGMPNNRFLAERTGGTYSTLKVQPAELEDSGVYFCASSQISQGTSYEQYFGPGTRLTVT.

The CDR3, as DNA: TGTGCCAGCAGCTCGGGGTTGAGGCCGTGGGGCGAGCAGTACTTC. Its translation is CASSSGLRPWGEQYF. This rearrangement joins TRBV5-8 to TRBJ2-7; perhaps TRBD2 as D (5 bases). Trimming left V 3 bases short and J 6 bases short, with 19 bases between. CDR3 length: 15 amino acids. Germline lookup yields CDR1 SGHTS and CDR2 YDEGEE.

The chain uses TRBV9 and TRBJ2-7; D uncertain. There are 15 residues in the CDR3. From germline, CDR1 is SGDLS and CDR2 YYNGEE. V was trimmed by 1 base and J by 7 bases, leaving 18 bases between them. This CDR3 reads CASSVFYSGPEEQYF. CDR3 sequence (DNA): TGTGCCAGCAGCGTATTTTACTCAGGCCCTGAGGAGCAGTACTTC.

This clone appeared a single time. The CDR3 region is CASSQLVSNTGELFF. As DNA, the CDR3 is TGTGCCAGCAGCCAACTAGTTTCGAACACCGGGGAGCTGTTTTTT. The chain recombines TRBV7-9 with TRBJ2-2; weak D call: TRBD2 (5 bases). With 5 bases removed from V and 0 bases from J, the gap between germline ends came to 10 bases. This CDR3 has 15 residues. Germline V lookup: CDR1 SEHNR, CDR2 FQNEAQ (reference sequence).

Of note for this clone: Other nucleotide sequences in the sample specify the same CDR3. V and J are TRBV6-5 and TRBJ2-5; TRBD1 matches 10 bases. Germline lookup yields CDR1 MNHEY and CDR2 SVGAGI. CDR3 length: 14 residues. V dropped 4 bases and J dropped 4; count of bases not matched to a gene: 3. This chain's CDR3 is CASSSTGGRETQYF. The CDR3 DNA reads as TGTGCCAGCAGTTCGACAGGGGGCCGAGAGACCCAGTACTTC.

This clone has more than one count but fewer than ten. The chain employs TRBV27 and TRBJ2-1; the D gene is possibly TRBD2 (5 bases). The CDR3 totals 12 residues. Germline V lookup: CDR1 MNHEY, CDR2 SMNVEV (reference sequence). V was shortened by 7 bases and J by 10 bases, with 14 bases between the two germline ends. CDR3: CASMLRAGEQFF. The CDR3 DNA reads as TGTGCCAGCATGCTGAGGGCCGGGGAGCAGTTCTTC.

The sample holds one count of this clone. This chain joins TRBV18 and TRBJ2-7; D is perhaps TRBD1 (6 bases). V gave up 6 bases and J gave up 1 base, with 13 bases separating them. CDR3 length: 14 residues. Germline CDR1 KGHSH, CDR2 LQKENI. CDR3 sequence: CASSQGTNSYEQYF. CDR3 sequence (DNA): TGTGCCAGCTCCCAGGGGACAAATTCCTACGAGCAGTACTTC.

The chain employs TRBV19 and TRBJ2-1; tentatively, D is TRBD1 (5 bases). The CDR3 runs to 13 residues. Germline V CDR1 and CDR2: LNHDA, SQIVND (reference sequence). The V end was cut by 0 bases, the J end by 5 bases, with 5 bases between. CDR3 DNA: TGTGCCAGTAGTATAGACAGGGACAATGAGCAGTTCTTC. Translating gives CASSIDRDNEQFF.

The CDR3 bases are TGTGCCAGCAGCTCGGGACAATCCCAGGAGACCCAGTACTTC. Its translation: CASSSGQSQETQYF. The chain carries TRBV9 and TRBJ2-5; the D gene is possibly TRBD1 (6 bases). The CDR3 sequence is 14 residues long. CDR1 is SGDLS and CDR2 is YYNGEE in the germline V gene. V was clipped by 4 bases and J by 5 bases, with 15 bases between them.

The chain joins TRBV28 to TRBJ1-5, with D perhaps matching TRBD1 (5 bases). This CDR3 is built from 13 residues. V was shortened by 6 bases and J by 5 bases, with 11 bases between the two germline ends. The germline V gene has CDR1 MDHEN and CDR2 SYDVKM. The CDR3 DNA reads as TGTGCCAGCAGCCGCGCCAGGGATCAGCCCCAGCATTTT. This sequence encodes CASSRARDQPQHF.

This chain links TRBV6-1 with TRBJ1-4; no reliable D call. Germline lookup yields CDR1 MNHNS and CDR2 SASEGT. The CDR3 contains 18 residues. Trimming took 2 bases from V and 0 from J, leaving 16 bases between them. The CDR3 DNA follows: TGTGCCAGCAGTGAAAGGGCGGGCAGAGATGCAACTAATGAAAAACTGTTTTTT. It codes for CASSERAGRDATNEKLFF.

This chain uses TRBV30 with TRBJ2-2; 7 nucleotides line up with TRBD1. V trimming: 4 bases; J trimming: 6 bases; junction bases outside the gene matches: 5. This CDR3 has 13 residues. Germline assignment: CDR1 GTSNPN and CDR2 SVGIG (reference sequence). DNA of the CDR3: TGTGCCTGGACAGGGGGTTGGCCCGGGGAGCTGTTTTTT. It yields the protein CAWTGGWPGELFF.

This clone has only a few counts. J is TRBJ2-7 and V is TRBV28, with a tentative D call TRBD2 (5 bases). CDR3 size: 12 residues. Germline-derived CDR1 and CDR2 are MDHEN and SYDVKM. V was shortened by 2 bases and J by 5 bases, with 7 bases between the two germline ends. CDR3 sequence (DNA): TGTGCCAGCAGTTTACGGGGTAACGAGCAGTACTTC. Residues: CASSLRGNEQYF.

This clone was seen more than once but under ten times. J is TRBJ1-5 and V is TRBV2, with D perhaps TRBD1 (5 bases). The germline CDR1 and CDR2 sequences are SNHLY and FYNNEI. Trimming cost V 6 bases and J 3 bases, with 12 bases left between them. CDR3 length equals 14 residues. CDR3 nucleotides: TGTGCCAGCAGGCGACAGATCGCCAATCAGCCCCAGCATTTT. Protein product: CASRRQIANQPQHF.

V and J are TRBV6-5 and TRBJ2-1; D is undetermined. V was shortened by 0 bases and J by 7 bases, with 13 bases between the two germline ends. This CDR3 has 15 amino acids. The germline CDR1 and CDR2 sequences are MNHEY and SVGAGI. DNA of the CDR3: TGTGCCAGCAGTTACTCGAAGGTGTTCGGGAATGAGCAGTTCTTC. Translated: CASSYSKVFGNEQFF.